This T cell receptor (beta chain) was observed in a study of hypomethylating agent response in myelodysplastic syndrome. Across the study: Of these patients, about six responded (complete response or hematologic improvement) and a few did not.

The V segment lost 0 bases and the J segment 4 bases; nucleotides outside the gene matches: 23. Germline V gene lookup returns CDR1 SGHRS and CDR2 YFSETQ. The length of the CDR3 is 22 residues. The protocol was immunoSEQ multiplex PCR, while the TCRdb copy is restricted to in-frame clones and leaves out a portion. This sample has over 4,000 clones; approximately 81% occur once, and the top ten carry 16%. Here the sequenced sample was bone marrow, taken before or after starting hypomethylating agent treatment for myelodysplastic syndrome (not recorded which). V and J are TRBV5-1 and TRBJ2-7, with TRBD2 matching over 12 bases. The clonotype originates from a human donor with myelodysplastic syndrome. The CDR3: CASSLAGLAGGQLVGSSYEQYF. The CDR3 DNA follows: TGCGCCAGCAGCTTGGCGGGCCTAGCGGGGGGGCAACTGGTCGGATCCTCTTACGAGCAGTACTTC.